The 2 T cell receptor beta chains listed next were all sequenced from one sample in a study of T cells in Graves' hyperthyroidism and ophthalmopathy. TCR beta CDR3 region amplification was performed from RNA transcripts. HTBI primers were the set used in a first-round RT-PCR of the TCR CDR3. MiXCR, run by TCRdb on the multiplex PCR reads, gives a single entry per CDR3 protein. This sample has 750,000 to 900,000 distinct CDR3 sequences; over 35% occur once, and the top ten carry approximately 8.7%. Sequencing was carried out using blood. These receptors originate from a man younger than 35 with Graves' hyperthyroidism.

The V gene is TRBV7-2, the J gene TRBJ2-3; no clear D. CDR3 length: 13 amino acids. V lost 3 bases and J 2 bases, leaving 6 bases between the germline ends. Germline V gene lookup returns CDR1 SGHTA and CDR2 FQGNSA. The CDR3 DNA is TGTGCCAGCAGCTTTGACCTCACAGATACGCAGTATTTT. It yields the protein CASSFDLTDTQYF.

The CDR3 DNA reads TGTGCCAGCAGCTTAATCTGGGATCACGGGGAGACCCAGTACTTC. It translates to CASSLIWDHGETQYF. This rearrangement joins TRBV7-9 to TRBJ2-5, with D hard to call. CDR3 length: 15 residues. From germline, CDR1 is SEHNR and CDR2 FQNEAQ (reference sequence). The V and J ends lost 2 bases and 5 bases respectively, with 15 bases between them. The whole variable domain, filled in from reference TRBV7-9 and TRBJ2-5, reads DTGVSQNPRHKITKRGQNVTFRCDPISEHNRLYWYRQTLGQGPEFLTYFQNEAQLEKSRLLSDRFSAERPKGSFSTLEIQRTEQGDSAMYLCASSLIWDHGETQYFGPGTRLLVL.